This T cell receptor (beta chain) was profiled in a study of cytomegalovirus exposure and HLA in healthy donors. General study findings and limits: Analyses of presence/absence relied on an assumption of roughly uniform sequencing depth across donors.

With respect to this clone: As yet, its antigen is unknown.

The CDR3 runs to 14 residues. CDR1 and CDR2 from the germline V gene are MNHEY and SMNVEV (reference sequence). V was shortened by 4 bases and J by 3 bases, with 13 bases between the two germline ends. 13 Jbeta primers and 60 Vbeta primers were used for the PCR. Here immunoSEQ multiplex PCR was the method, and the copy in TCRdb shows in-frame clones only, minus some. The table lists about 180,000 clones, roughly 75% of them singletons. This chain uses TRBV27 with TRBJ2-7, with D perhaps TRBD2 (5 bases). Specimen: PBMCs. The receptor was derived from a woman aged 45 to 65 in good health and CMV-seropositive. CDR3 in amino acids: CASSSRTADYEQYF. The DNA for the CDR3 is TGTGCCAGCAGTTCGCGCACAGCGGACTACGAGCAGTACTTC.